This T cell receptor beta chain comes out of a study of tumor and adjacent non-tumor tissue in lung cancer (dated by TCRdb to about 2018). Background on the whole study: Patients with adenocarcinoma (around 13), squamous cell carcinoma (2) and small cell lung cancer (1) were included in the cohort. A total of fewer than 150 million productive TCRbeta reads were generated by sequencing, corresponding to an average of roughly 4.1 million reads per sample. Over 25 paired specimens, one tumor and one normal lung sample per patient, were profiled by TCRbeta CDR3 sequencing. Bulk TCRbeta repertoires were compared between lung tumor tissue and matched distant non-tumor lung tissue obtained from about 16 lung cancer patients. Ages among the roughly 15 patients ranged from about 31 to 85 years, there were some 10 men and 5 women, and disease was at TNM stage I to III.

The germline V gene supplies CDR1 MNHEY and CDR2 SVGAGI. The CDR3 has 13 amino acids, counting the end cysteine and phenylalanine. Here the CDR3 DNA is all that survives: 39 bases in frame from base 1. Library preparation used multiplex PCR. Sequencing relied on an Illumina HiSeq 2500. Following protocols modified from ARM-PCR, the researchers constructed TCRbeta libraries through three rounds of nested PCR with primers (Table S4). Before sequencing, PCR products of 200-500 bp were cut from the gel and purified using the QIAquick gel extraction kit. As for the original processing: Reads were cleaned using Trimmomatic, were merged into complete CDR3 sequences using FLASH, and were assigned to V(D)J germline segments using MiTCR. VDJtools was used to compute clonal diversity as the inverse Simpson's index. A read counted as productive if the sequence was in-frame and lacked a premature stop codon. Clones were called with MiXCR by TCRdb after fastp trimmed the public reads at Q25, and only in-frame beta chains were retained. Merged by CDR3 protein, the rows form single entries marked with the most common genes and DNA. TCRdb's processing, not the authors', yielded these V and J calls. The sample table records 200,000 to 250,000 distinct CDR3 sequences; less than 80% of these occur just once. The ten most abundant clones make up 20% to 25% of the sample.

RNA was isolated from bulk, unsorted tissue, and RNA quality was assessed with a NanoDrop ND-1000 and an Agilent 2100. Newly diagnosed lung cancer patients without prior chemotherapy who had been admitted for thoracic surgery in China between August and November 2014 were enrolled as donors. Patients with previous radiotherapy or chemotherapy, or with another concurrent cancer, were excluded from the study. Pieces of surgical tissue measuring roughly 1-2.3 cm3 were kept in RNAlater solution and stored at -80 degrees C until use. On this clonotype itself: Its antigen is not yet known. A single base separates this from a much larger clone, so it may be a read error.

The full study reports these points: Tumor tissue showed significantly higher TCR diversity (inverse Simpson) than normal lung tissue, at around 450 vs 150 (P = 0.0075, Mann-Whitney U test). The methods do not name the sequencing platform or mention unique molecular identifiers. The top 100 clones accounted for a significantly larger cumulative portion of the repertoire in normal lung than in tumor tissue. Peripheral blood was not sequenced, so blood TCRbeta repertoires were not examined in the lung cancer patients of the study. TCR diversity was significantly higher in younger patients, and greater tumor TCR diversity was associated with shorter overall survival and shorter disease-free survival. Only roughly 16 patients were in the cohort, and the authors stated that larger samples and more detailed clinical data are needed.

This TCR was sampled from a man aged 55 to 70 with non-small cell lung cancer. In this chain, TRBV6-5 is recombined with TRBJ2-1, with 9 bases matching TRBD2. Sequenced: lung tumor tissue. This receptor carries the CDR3 CASCYSGGRDLFF. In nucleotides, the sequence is TGTGCCAGCTGTTACTCAGGCGGGAGGGATTTGTTCTTC.